This entry features one TCR beta chain sequence. The sample comes from a study of long-term antiretroviral therapy in people with HIV. CDR1 SQVTM and CDR2 ANQGSEA come from the germline V gene. Losses at the gene ends were 4 bases for V and 3 bases for J; bases not matched to a gene: 2. This CDR3 contains 13 residues. The assay, immunoSEQ v3.0, was run at survey level. This table comes from immunoSEQ multiplex PCR, and its TCRdb copy is limited to in-frame clones, with some not included. The sample includes fewer than 40,000 clones, around 83% seen only once; the top ten take 5.7%. The material was unsorted PBMCs, obtained 3.1 years after starting antiretroviral therapy. The source of this sequence is a woman in her forties or fifties with HIV. The rearrangement links TRBV29-1 to TRBJ2-3; the match to TRBD2 covers 9 bases. CDR3 DNA: TGCAGCGTTGTGACTAGCGGAACAGATACGCAGTATTTT. Amino acid sequence: CSVVTSGTDTQYF.